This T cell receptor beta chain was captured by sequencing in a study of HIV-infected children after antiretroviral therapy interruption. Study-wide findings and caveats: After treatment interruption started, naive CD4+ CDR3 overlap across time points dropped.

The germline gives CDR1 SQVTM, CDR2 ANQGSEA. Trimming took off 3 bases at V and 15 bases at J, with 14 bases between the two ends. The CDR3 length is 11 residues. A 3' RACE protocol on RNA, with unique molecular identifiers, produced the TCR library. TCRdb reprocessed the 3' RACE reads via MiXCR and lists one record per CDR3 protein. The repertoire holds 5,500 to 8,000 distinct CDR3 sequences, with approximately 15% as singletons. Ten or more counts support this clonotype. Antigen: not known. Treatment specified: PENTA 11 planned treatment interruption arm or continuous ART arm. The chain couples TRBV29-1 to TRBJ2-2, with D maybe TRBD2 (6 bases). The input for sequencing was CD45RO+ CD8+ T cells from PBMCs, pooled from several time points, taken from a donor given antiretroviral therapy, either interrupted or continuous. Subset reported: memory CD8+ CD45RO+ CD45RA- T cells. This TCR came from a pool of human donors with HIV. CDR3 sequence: CSVEGEAAVFF. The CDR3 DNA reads TGCAGCGTTGAGGGGGAGGCGGCGGTGTTTTTT.